The 15 T cell receptor beta chains listed next were all sequenced from one sample in a study of blood T cell repertoires in COVID-19. Using immunoSEQ multiplex PCR, the repertoire was profiled, and TCRdb retains in-frame clones only, with some absent. The table shows a few hundred thousand clones, with roughly nine tenths occurring only once. Sequencing was performed on PBMCs or T cells enriched from blood (not recorded which). The receptors stem from a woman between 18 and 30 years old in a cohort exposed to, infected with or recovered from COVID-19 (not recorded which).

The genes are TRBV7-2 and TRBJ2-5, with D possibly matching TRBD1 (6 bases). The CDR3 covers 13 residues. Germline V CDR1 and CDR2: SGHTA, FQGNSA. The V end lost 5 bases, the J end lost 2 bases, and 9 bases lay between the germline ends. The CDR3 DNA is TGTGCCAGCAGCACGGACAGACAAGAGACCCAGTACTTC. This translates into CASSTDRQETQYF. Looking up the rest from reference TRBV7-2 and TRBJ2-5 gives the full variable domain: GAGVSQSPSNKVTEKGKDVELRCDPISGHTALYWYRQSLGQGLEFLIYFQGNSAPDKSGLPSDRFSAERTGGSVSTLTIQRTQQEDSAVYLCASSTDRQETQYFGPGTRLLVL.

V and J are TRBV19 and TRBJ2-2; TRBD1 matches 7 bases. Germline loops: CDR1 LNHDA, CDR2 SQIVND (reference sequence). The CDR3 runs 17 residues. Losses at the gene ends were 3 bases for V and 4 bases for J; bases not matched to a gene: 11. The CDR3 DNA reads as TGTGCCAGTAGTATTTTCGAAGACAGGGAGCCCACCGGGGAGCTGTTTTTT. This sequence encodes CASSIFEDREPTGELFF. The full variable domain, in which reference TRBV19 and TRBJ2-2 provide the parts outside the CDR3, is DGGITQSPKYLFRKEGQNVTLSCEQNLNHDAMYWYRQDPGQGLRLIYYSQIVNDFQKGDIAEGYSVSREKKESFPLTVTSAQKNPTAFYLCASSIFEDREPTGELFFGEGSRLTVL.

The chain couples TRBV6-5 to TRBJ2-5, with 10 bases that match TRBD2. The junction had 5 bases not matched to a gene; V was cut back by 6 bases and J by 1 base. The germline CDR1 and CDR2 sequences are MNHEY and SVGAGI. The CDR3 contains 15 residues. The DNA for the CDR3 is TGTGCCAGCAGATTTCTAGCGGGGGCCCAAGAGACCCAGTACTTC. Encoded protein: CASRFLAGAQETQYF.

This clone was seen a single time. V and J are TRBV2 and TRBJ1-2, with TRBD1 as a possible D gene (6 bases). The CDR3 is 17 amino acids. Germline-derived CDR1 and CDR2 are SNHLY and FYNNEI. V shed 8 bases and J shed 4 bases, with 26 bases lying between them. The CDR3 loop reads CASGAPPHLPDSYGYTF. The CDR3 DNA reads as TGTGCCAGCGGTGCGCCCCCGCACCTGCCGGACAGCTATGGCTACACCTTC.

This clone was recorded only once. At one end the junction does not follow the germline gene, possibly because of a read error. This rearrangement joins TRBV2 to TRBJ1-1; TRBD1 agrees at 9 bases. This CDR3 comprises 14 residues. CDR1 SNHLY and CDR2 FYNNEI come from the germline V gene. CDR3: CASSEAGWTGEGFF. CDR3 bases: TGTGCCAGCAGTGAAGCAGGATGGACAGGGGAAGGTTTCTTT.

This sequence joins TRBV6-5 and TRBJ1-6; 7 nucleotides agree with TRBD1. The CDR3 length is 14 residues. The V and J ends lost 6 bases and 8 bases, in that order; junction bases with no gene match: 7. Germline CDR1 and CDR2: MNHEY and SVGAGI. The CDR3: CASRPGQLYSPLHF. The CDR3 region has the DNA TGTGCCAGCAGACCGGGACAGCTTTATTCACCCCTCCACTTT.

V gene TRBV18 combines with J gene TRBJ1-6; 10 nucleotides line up with TRBD1. V was clipped by 2 bases and J by 11 bases; unmatched bases: 3. CDR3 length: 14 amino acids. Germline CDR1 KGHSH, CDR2 LQKENI. CDR3 in DNA: TGTGCCAGCTCACCAGAGGGACAGGGGACACCCCTCCACTTT. Translated, it gives CASSPEGQGTPLHF.

The chain has TRBV29-1 and TRBJ2-3, with a tentative D call TRBD1 (6 bases). Between the trimmed V and J ends, which lost 3 bases and 1 base, there was a span of 11 bases. Germline V gene data show CDR1 as SQVTM and CDR2 as ANQGSEA. The CDR3 runs to 14 residues. Written as DNA, the CDR3 is TGCAGCGTTGACCCAGGGGCCCGCACAGATACGCAGTATTTT. Its protein product is CSVDPGARTDTQYF.

This sequence joins TRBV5-1 and TRBJ1-2, with 8 bases aligning to TRBD1. Looked up from germline, CDR1 is SGHRS and CDR2 is YFSETQ. With 6 bases clipped from V and 3 bases from J, the junction kept 7 bases outside the gene matches. This CDR3 region has 14 residues. Written as DNA, the CDR3 is TGCGCCAGCACCTACGGACAGGGCGACTATGGCTACACCTTC. Its protein product is CASTYGQGDYGYTF.

This chain uses TRBV2 with TRBJ2-3; TRBD2 matches at 7 bases. Germline CDR1 SNHLY, CDR2 FYNNEI. The CDR3 length is 14 residues. The chain's CDR3 is CAGGRALFTDTQYF. CDR3 bases: TGTGCGGGGGGGAGGGCCCTCTTCACAGATACGCAGTATTTT.

The chain combines TRBV18 with TRBJ1-5, with 7 bases aligning to TRBD1. The CDR3 has 13 residues. With V trimmed by 8 bases and J by 3 bases, 4 bases remained unmatched. CDR1 and CDR2 from the germline V gene are KGHSH and LQKENI. DNA of the CDR3: TGTGCCAGCCAAGGGACAGTCAATCAGCCCCAGCATTTT. It yields the protein CASQGTVNQPQHF. Full variable domain (outside the CDR3, taken from reference TRBV18 and TRBJ1-5): NAGVMQNPRHLVRRRGQEARLRCSPMKGHSHVYWYRQLPEEGLKFMVYLQKENIIDESGMPKERFSAEFPKEGPSILRIQQVVRGDSAAYFCASQGTVNQPQHFGDGTRLSIL.

The chain combines TRBV2 with TRBJ1-2; D is possibly TRBD1 (5 bases). Trimming took 7 bases from V and 7 from J, leaving 16 bases between them. CDR1 is SNHLY and CDR2 is FYNNEI in the germline V gene. The CDR3 is 13 residues long. For the CDR3, the DNA is TGTGCCAGCAAGGTGGGAGGGGCGAGTGGCTACACCTTC. Its translation: CASKVGGASGYTF.

The chain uses TRBV11-2 and TRBJ1-6, with D perhaps TRBD1 (5 bases). This CDR3 is 15 amino acids long. CDR1 is SGHAT and CDR2 is FQNNGV in the germline V gene. The V gene lost 2 bases and the J gene lost 14 bases, with 19 bases spanning the gap. The CDR3: CASSLPRVEQASLHF. The CDR3 DNA sequence: TGTGCCAGCAGCTTACCCAGGGTTGAACAGGCCTCCCTCCACTTT.

The rearrangement uses TRBV2 and TRBJ2-2; no reliable D call. Germline-derived CDR1 and CDR2 are SNHLY and FYNNEI. There are 12 residues in the CDR3. Trimming left V 7 bases short and J 1 base short, with 4 bases between. For the CDR3, the DNA is TGTGCCAGCAACAGGAACACCGGGGAGCTGTTTTTT. This translates into CASNRNTGELFF.

This clone was recorded once. V is TRBV9 and J is TRBJ2-5; a possible D gene is TRBD1 (5 bases). This CDR3 contains 14 residues. CDR1 is SGDLS, CDR2 YYNGEE, per germline. V lost 4 bases and J lost 1, with 11 bases in between. CDR3 in amino acids: CASSFGRGQETQYF. The CDR3 DNA reads TGTGCCAGCAGCTTTGGAAGGGGCCAAGAGACCCAGTACTTC.